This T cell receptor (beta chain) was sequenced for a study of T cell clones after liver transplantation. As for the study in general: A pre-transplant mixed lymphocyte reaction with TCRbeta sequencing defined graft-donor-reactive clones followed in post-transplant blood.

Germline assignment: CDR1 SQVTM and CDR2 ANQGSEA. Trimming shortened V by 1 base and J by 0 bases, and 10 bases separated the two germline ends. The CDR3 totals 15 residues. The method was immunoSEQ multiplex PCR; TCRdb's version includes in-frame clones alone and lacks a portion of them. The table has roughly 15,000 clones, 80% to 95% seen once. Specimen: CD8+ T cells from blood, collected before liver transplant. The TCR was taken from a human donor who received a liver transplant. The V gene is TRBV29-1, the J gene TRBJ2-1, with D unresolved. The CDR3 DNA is TGCAGCGTTGAAGGCGGCTTAAGCTCCTACAATGAGCAGTTCTTC. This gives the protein CSVEGGLSSYNEQFF.